This passage covers 10 T cell receptor beta chains from one sample sequenced in a study of low-dose radiotherapy and immunotherapy resistance in tumors. cDNA synthesis used a TRAV/TRBV-specific primer set for both chains. Amplification of TCRs used a constant-region primer and V-primer adapter for about 21 PCR cycles. TCRdb analysed the reads with MiXCR anew, one entry per CDR3 protein. Of about 10,000 distinct CDR3 sequences in the sample, 50% to 70% were seen once. The receptor source for this set is a human donor with advanced metastatic prostate, ovarian, gallbladder or colorectal cancer (not recorded which). This table probably holds off-target reads from a library built for another chain.

The J gene is TRBJ1-1, the V gene TRBV5-1; D is ambiguous. This CDR3 is 13 amino acids long. CDR1 SGHRS and CDR2 YFSETQ come from the germline V gene. V was trimmed by 1 base and J by 3 bases, leaving 7 bases between them. The CDR3 sequence: CASSLRWDTEAFF. CDR3 sequence (DNA): TGCGCCAGCAGCTTGAGGTGGGACACTGAAGCTTTCTTT.

V usage is TRBV19 and J usage is TRBJ2-3; 8 nucleotides match TRBD1. Germline CDR1 is LNHDA and CDR2 is SQIVND (reference sequence). V gave up 7 bases and J gave up 5 bases; unmatched junction bases: 17. The CDR3 loop spans 17 amino acids. In nucleotides, the CDR3 is TGTGCCAGTACCCGAAGCACGACAGGGGCGCAGGTAGATACGCAGTATTTT. The encoded protein is CASTRSTTGAQVDTQYF.

The chain uses TRBV7-9 and TRBJ2-5, with D hard to call. Germline V gene lookup returns CDR1 SEHNR and CDR2 FQNEAQ (reference sequence). Trimming removed 0 bases at V and 9 bases at J, with 11 bases between. The CDR3 is made up of 13 amino acids. For the CDR3, the DNA is TGTGCCAGCAGCTTAGCAGGGCCCCCGGCCCAGTACTTC. It is translated as CASSLAGPPAQYF.

V and J are TRBV2 and TRBJ2-4; D possibly corresponds to TRBD2 (5 bases). Germline V lookup: CDR1 SNHLY, CDR2 FYNNEI. This CDR3 contains 16 residues. The V and J ends lost 0 bases and 3 bases respectively, with 12 bases between them. The CDR3 DNA is TGTGCCAGCAGTGAAGCGCACCGTGCGGGCAAAAACATTCAGTACTTC. Its protein is CASSEAHRAGKNIQYF.

This clonotype occurred a few times. The rearrangement joins TRBV7-2 to TRBJ1-2, with 9 bases lining up with TRBD1. The trim removed 0 bases at V and 4 bases at J, leaving 6 bases unmatched. This CDR3 comprises 16 residues. Germline loops: CDR1 SGHTA, CDR2 FQGNSA. The CDR3 reads CASSLALGQGFYGYTF. The DNA of the CDR3 is TGTGCCAGCAGCTTAGCCTTGGGACAGGGCTTCTATGGCTACACCTTC.

The chain's CDR3 is CSAAGQGAYSPLHF. The CDR3 DNA follows: TGCAGTGCCGCCGGACAGGGGGCATATTCACCCCTCCACTTT. The gene calls are TRBV20-1 and TRBJ1-6; TRBD1 matches 11 bases. CDR3 length: 14 amino acids. V lost 6 bases, J lost 8 bases, and 6 bases stayed unmatched. Germline CDR1 reads DFQATT; CDR2 reads SNEGSKA (reference sequence).

V and J are TRBV4-1 and TRBJ1-1; 7 nucleotides line up with TRBD1. Germline-derived CDR1 and CDR2 are MGHRA and YSYEKL. The CDR3 runs 16 residues. V gave up 3 bases and J gave up 5 bases; unmatched junction bases: 12. The CDR3 here is CASSQLGGRVGTEAFF. Written as DNA, the CDR3 is TGCGCCAGCAGCCAGCTAGGGGGCAGGGTGGGGACTGAAGCTTTCTTT.

The chain has TRBV6-1 and TRBJ1-2; TRBD1 is a possible D gene (6 bases). CDR1 is MNHNS, CDR2 SASEGT, per germline. This CDR3 spans 14 amino acids. V was clipped by 7 bases and J by 3 bases, with 15 bases between them. CDR3 in DNA: TGTGCCAGCATGGCGGGAAGGGGGGACTATGGCTACACCTTC. It is translated as CASMAGRGDYGYTF.

This chain joins TRBV6-8 and TRBJ2-7; 7 nucleotides line up with TRBD1. V gave up 8 bases and J gave up 7 bases; unmatched junction bases: 14. Per the germline V gene, CDR1 is MNHGY and CDR2 is SAAAGT. The CDR3 is made up of 14 amino acids. The CDR3 DNA reads as TGTGCCAGCCAGAGGACAGGATCCTCGGGGGAGCAGTACTTC. Protein product: CASQRTGSSGEQYF.

This clonotype has only a few counts. V and J are TRBV6-1 and TRBJ1-5; D is unresolved. CDR1 and CDR2 from the germline V gene are MNHNS and SASEGT. With 2 bases removed from V and 0 bases from J, the gap between germline ends came to 8 bases. The CDR3 totals 15 residues. The CDR3 bases are TGTGCCAGCAGTGAATCCAAACCTAGCAATCAGCCCCAGCATTTT. Its protein is CASSESKPSNQPQHF.